Listed below are T cell receptor beta chains from one sample, sequenced in a study of T cell responses to AZD1222 COVID-19 vaccine. Clones were sequenced by immunoSEQ multiplex PCR, and TCRdb holds only the in-frame ones, with some missing. The profile shows more than 95,000 clones, over 90% of them singletons. This specimen consisted of peripheral blood, obtained on day 0 of AZD1222 vaccination. These receptors came from an adult in good health. The conserved cysteine and the conserved F or W are not part of the CDR3 here. Fields, in order: V gene, CDR3 protein.

V gene: TRBV21-1
CDR3 protein: ASSKQVRDREGFGRPQH

V gene: TRBV18
CDR3 protein: ASSPLRGNYGYT

V gene: TRBV7-2
CDR3 protein: ASSIGTALEAF

V gene: TRBV9
CDR3 protein: ASSVTGSVVNSPLH

V gene: TRBV18
CDR3 protein: ASSPSRGKSTEAF

V gene: TRBV6-5
CDR3 protein: ASSYSPGGAKTQY

V gene: TRBV5-1
CDR3 protein: ASSLAGVNYGYT

V gene: TRBV18
CDR3 protein: ASSPKGSSYNEQF

V gene: TRBV28
CDR3 protein: ASSLGTGFEKLF

V gene: TRBV28
CDR3 protein: ASKGGLAGVETQY

V gene: TRBV19
CDR3 protein: ASKVGPEDSYGYT

V gene: TRBV3-1/TRBV3-2
CDR3 protein: ASSQSIRNTIY

V gene: TRBV20-1
CDR3 protein: SASAAGGPDEQF

V gene: TRBV2
CDR3 protein: ASMRTRDSPLH

V gene: TRBV5-1
CDR3 protein: ASSLSLQGSATQY

V gene: TRBV7-8
CDR3 protein: ASSLTAGRDTQY

V gene: TRBV18
CDR3 protein: ASSPPSGRIDNEQF

V gene: TRBV11-2
CDR3 protein: ASSLRLTYGYT

V gene: TRBV7-3
CDR3 protein: ASSVARLAGSWRQY

V gene: TRBV7-3
CDR3 protein: ASSSLGLRDTQY

V gene: TRBV11-3
CDR3 protein: ASSWGANEKLF

V gene: TRBV6-5
CDR3 protein: ASSYGSRNTEAF

V gene: TRBV19
CDR3 protein: ASRDRGQPQH

V gene: TRBV11-2
CDR3 protein: ASRSISGELF

V gene: TRBV3-1/TRBV3-2
CDR3 protein: ASSQDLPPIANTGELF

V gene: TRBV21-1
CDR3 protein: ASTAAQETQY

V gene: TRBV11-3
CDR3 protein: ASSTQTGAGNTIY

V gene: TRBV9
CDR3 protein: ASSVGGSQPQH

V gene: TRBV30
CDR3 protein: AWNRDGYTGELF

V gene: TRBV5-1
CDR3 protein: ASSLGLAGPQY

V gene: TRBV4-2
CDR3 protein: ASSPGTSETDTQY

V gene: TRBV28
CDR3 protein: ASRPQTSGNSYEQY

V gene: TRBV30
CDR3 protein: AWSVGRVANEKLF

V gene: TRBV28
CDR3 protein: ASSYGTGGLTNYGYT

V gene: TRBV3-1/TRBV3-2
CDR3 protein: ASGTANEKLF

V gene: TRBV7-9
CDR3 protein: ASSPEGDAGLEAF

V gene: TRBV25-1
CDR3 protein: ASSVRMGSTGELF

V gene: TRBV6-2/TRBV6-3
CDR3 protein: ASSSETNNSPLH

V gene: TRBV12-5
CDR3 protein: ASGLRASGYGYT

V gene: TRBV29-1
CDR3 protein: SVDRGRETQY

V gene: TRBV6-5
CDR3 protein: ASSPRIPDGYEQY

V gene: TRBV16
CDR3 protein: ASSQAGTYEQY

V gene: TRBV7-2
CDR3 protein: ASSLDRSSYEQY

V gene: TRBV7-2
CDR3 protein: ASSLARGGETQY

V gene: TRBV10-1
CDR3 protein: ASSEGRPSGYQETQY

V gene: TRBV30
CDR3 protein: AWSVRGNEQY

V gene: TRBV6-2/TRBV6-3
CDR3 protein: ASSWEAGELF

V gene: TRBV28
CDR3 protein: ASSFMGGQYEQY

V gene: TRBV5-1
CDR3 protein: ASSPTGPAGELF

V gene: TRBV6-1
CDR3 protein: ASSAHPRVQGEKLF